This is a list of T cell receptor beta chains from one sample in a study of vaccination and CD4 T cells after COVID-19. TCRdb used MiXCR to reprocess the PCR reads, holding one entry per CDR3 protein. Of thousands of distinct CDR3 sequences listed, 44% are singletons. These receptors' antigens are unknown. Sequencing was carried out using CD4+ T cells from blood, cultured in vitro. These receptor sequences come from a human donor who had recovered from COVID-19. CDR3s include the opening cysteine and the closing phenylalanine or tryptophan. D genes are given only for firm matches. Clone size, where shown, is once, few, many, or a class for clones that have expanded.

DNA: TGTGCCAGCTCACCGGAGGCCCAGGGGTCACCCCTCCACTTT
CDR3: CASSPEAQGSPLHF
D: NA
J: TRBJ1-6
size: NA
V: TRBV18

DNA: TGTGCCACCAGCAGAGACGGGGGTGGCGAGCAGTACTTC
CDR3: CATSRDGGGEQYF
D: NA
J: TRBJ2-7
size: NA
V: TRBV15

DNA: TGTGCCAGCAGGCGCGGAACTAACCCCACAGATACGCAGTATTTT
CDR3: CASRRGTNPTDTQYF
D: NA
J: TRBJ2-3
size: few
V: TRBV6-1

DNA: TGCAGTGCTAGGGGTCTAACTAGCGGGACGCAGTATTTT
CDR3: CSARGLTSGTQYF
D: TRBD2
J: TRBJ2-3
size: NA
V: TRBV20-1

DNA: TGTGCCAGCTCACCAATAGCACAGGGTCAGACCTACGAGCAGTACTTC
CDR3: CASSPIAQGQTYEQYF
D: NA
J: TRBJ2-7
size: NA
V: TRBV18

DNA: TGTGCCAGCAGCTTGCCACTAGCGGGAGTACGGGAGACCCAGTACTTC
CDR3: CASSLPLAGVRETQYF
D: TRBD2
J: TRBJ2-5
size: NA
V: TRBV5-4

DNA: TGTGCCAGCAGTTACTCGAGTAGGGGGGAGACCCAGTACTTC
CDR3: CASSYSSRGETQYF
D: NA
J: TRBJ2-5
size: medium-sized
V: TRBV6-5

DNA: TGTGCCAGCAGTCCCCCTCTAGCGGGAGCACAAGAGACCCAGTACTTC
CDR3: CASSPPLAGAQETQYF
D: TRBD2
J: TRBJ2-5
size: NA
V: TRBV6-2/TRBV6-3

DNA: TGTGCCAGTAGTGGCGGGGGACAGTATAGCAATCAGCCCCAGCATTTT
CDR3: CASSGGGQYSNQPQHF
D: TRBD1
J: TRBJ1-5
size: few
V: TRBV19

DNA: TGTGCCAGCAGCCCAGAAGCGGGAGCGGAAGGGACCCAGTACTTC
CDR3: CASSPEAGAEGTQYF
D: TRBD2
J: TRBJ2-5
size: few
V: TRBV7-2

DNA: TGTGCCAGCAGTCCGCAGACAGCCAAAAACATTCAGTACTTC
CDR3: CASSPQTAKNIQYF
D: NA
J: TRBJ2-4
size: NA
V: TRBV27

DNA: TGCGCCAGCAGCCCGGGACAGCCTAATTCACCCCTCCACTTT
CDR3: CASSPGQPNSPLHF
D: TRBD1
J: TRBJ1-6
size: NA
V: TRBV5-1

DNA: TGTGCCAGCAGCCAGGCAGGGGTTTCACCCCTCCACTTT
CDR3: CASSQAGVSPLHF
D: NA
J: TRBJ1-6
size: NA
V: TRBV3-1

DNA: TGTGCCATCGCTGGGGGCGGCCAAGAGACCCAGTACTTC
CDR3: CAIAGGGQETQYF
D: NA
J: TRBJ2-5
size: medium-sized
V: TRBV10-3

DNA: TGTGCCAGCAGCTTAGTTGCTCGTGAGCAGTTCTTC
CDR3: CASSLVAREQFF
D: NA
J: TRBJ2-1
size: NA
V: TRBV7-8

DNA: TGTGCCAGCCGAGGGCCCACTGAAGCTTTCTTT
CDR3: CASRGPTEAFF
D: NA
J: TRBJ1-1
size: NA
V: TRBV28

DNA: TGTGCCAGCAGCGTGACCAGGGGTAGCACCATATATTTT
CDR3: CASSVTRGSTIYF
D: NA
J: TRBJ1-3
size: NA
V: TRBV5-6

DNA: TGTGCCAGCAGCTTAGCGTCCTCCGGCGTTGGGCAGTACTTC
CDR3: CASSLASSGVGQYF
D: NA
J: TRBJ2-7
size: NA
V: TRBV7-8

DNA: TGTGCCGGCGCTAGCGGGGGGGATAACACCGGGGAGCTGTTTTTT
CDR3: CAGASGGDNTGELFF
D: TRBD2
J: TRBJ2-2
size: NA
V: TRBV5-4

DNA: TGTGCCAGCATATCGGTGGCTAAAGAGACCCAGTACTTC
CDR3: CASISVAKETQYF
D: NA
J: TRBJ2-5
size: few
V: TRBV2

DNA: TGTGCCAGCAGACCCTCAACAGGGTCGGGAAATGAGCAGTTCTTC
CDR3: CASRPSTGSGNEQFF
D: NA
J: TRBJ2-1
size: NA
V: TRBV27

DNA: TGTGCCAGCAGGGTAGCGGGGGGGGCCACAGATACGCAGTATTTT
CDR3: CASRVAGGATDTQYF
D: TRBD2
J: TRBJ2-3
size: NA
V: TRBV27

DNA: TGCGCCAGCAGCTCTTCTACGGGGGGCGGGGAGCTGTTTTTT
CDR3: CASSSSTGGGELFF
D: TRBD2
J: TRBJ2-2
size: NA
V: TRBV5-1

DNA: TGTGCCAGCAGCAAGGGGACTAGGGACACCGGGGAGCTGTTTTTT
CDR3: CASSKGTRDTGELFF
D: NA
J: TRBJ2-2
size: NA
V: TRBV21-1

DNA: TGTGCCAGCAGTTACTCGTCAGGGGGAATGACTGAAGCTTTCTTT
CDR3: CASSYSSGGMTEAFF
D: TRBD1
J: TRBJ1-1
size: NA
V: TRBV6-5

DNA: TGCAGTGCTATCTCACAGGGCTCTGGAAACACCATATATTTT
CDR3: CSAISQGSGNTIYF
D: NA
J: TRBJ1-3
size: few
V: TRBV20-1

DNA: TGTGCCAGCAGACAAGATGGGGGCGATAGCAATCAGCCCCAGCATTTT
CDR3: CASRQDGGDSNQPQHF
D: NA
J: TRBJ1-5
size: NA
V: TRBV7-2

DNA: TGCGCCAGCAGTGCGACAGGGGGCGGACCTAGCTCCTACGAGCAGTACTTC
CDR3: CASSATGGGPSSYEQYF
D: TRBD1
J: TRBJ2-7
size: few
V: TRBV10-1

DNA: TGTGCCAGTAGTAGAAGACCAGGACAGGGTTTTGGCTACACCTTC
CDR3: CASSRRPGQGFGYTF
D: TRBD1
J: TRBJ1-2
size: few
V: TRBV19

DNA: TGTGCCAGCAGCTTATTGAGTGTCCGGAGCAATCAGCCCCAGCATTTT
CDR3: CASSLLSVRSNQPQHF
D: NA
J: TRBJ1-5
size: few
V: TRBV11-1

DNA: TGCGCCAGCAGCTTGATCGGACAGGGGATCACAGATACGCAGTATTTT
CDR3: CASSLIGQGITDTQYF
D: TRBD1
J: TRBJ2-3
size: NA
V: TRBV5-1

DNA: TGTGCCAGCAGCCCTCGCCCCGGGACAGGGGATCACGAGCAGTACTTC
CDR3: CASSPRPGTGDHEQYF
D: TRBD1
J: TRBJ2-7
size: NA
V: TRBV5-5

DNA: TGCGCCAGCAGTGCGGTTCTACTCACAGATACGCAGTATTTT
CDR3: CASSAVLLTDTQYF
D: NA
J: TRBJ2-3
size: NA
V: TRBV5-1

DNA: TGTGCCAGCAGCTTGGTGTTTAGGCTAGCGGCCGACACAGATACGCAGTATTTT
CDR3: CASSLVFRLAADTDTQYF
D: TRBD2
J: TRBJ2-3
size: NA
V: TRBV5-6

DNA: TGTGCCAGCACCCCCCGATTCGGGGATTCTGGGGCCAACGTCCTGACTTTC
CDR3: CASTPRFGDSGANVLTF
D: NA
J: TRBJ2-6
size: few
V: TRBV27

DNA: TGTGCCATCAGTGAGCCCCCGTTTAGCAGCGGGGGCCCCGATGAGCAGTTCTTC
CDR3: CAISEPPFSSGGPDEQFF
D: TRBD2
J: TRBJ2-1
size: NA
V: TRBV10-3

DNA: TGCAGTGCTAGAGTTAAGTTCCGGGGAAACATTCAGTACTTC
CDR3: CSARVKFRGNIQYF
D: NA
J: TRBJ2-4
size: few
V: TRBV20-1

DNA: TGTGCCAGCAGCTTGTCTCTGAACACTGAAGCTTTCTTT
CDR3: CASSLSLNTEAFF
D: NA
J: TRBJ1-1
size: NA
V: TRBV5-4

DNA: TGTGCCAGCAGCCAAGGCAGAAACACAGATACGCAGTATTTT
CDR3: CASSQGRNTDTQYF
D: NA
J: TRBJ2-3
size: once
V: TRBV4-2

DNA: TGTGCCAGCAAACCCAAAGGACTAGCGGGGGGGCTCTGGGAGGCCCAGTACTTC
CDR3: CASKPKGLAGGLWEAQYF
D: TRBD2
J: TRBJ2-5
size: NA
V: TRBV7-2

DNA: TGCAGTGCTAGGACTAGCGGGGGGGCGTTCGGGGAAGAGACCCAGTACTTC
CDR3: CSARTSGGAFGEETQYF
D: TRBD2
J: TRBJ2-5
size: NA
V: TRBV20-1

DNA: TGCAGTGCTAGACGGGACGGGATCTATGGCTACACCTTC
CDR3: CSARRDGIYGYTF
D: NA
J: TRBJ1-2
size: few
V: TRBV20-1

DNA: TGCAGTGCTAGAGTTTTATTTGGCGGGGCCTCCTACAATGAGCAGTTCTTC
CDR3: CSARVLFGGASYNEQFF
D: NA
J: TRBJ2-1
size: NA
V: TRBV20-1

DNA: TGTGCCAGCAGCTTAAAGGCGACCCAGTACTTC
CDR3: CASSLKATQYF
D: NA
J: TRBJ2-5
size: NA
V: TRBV7-2